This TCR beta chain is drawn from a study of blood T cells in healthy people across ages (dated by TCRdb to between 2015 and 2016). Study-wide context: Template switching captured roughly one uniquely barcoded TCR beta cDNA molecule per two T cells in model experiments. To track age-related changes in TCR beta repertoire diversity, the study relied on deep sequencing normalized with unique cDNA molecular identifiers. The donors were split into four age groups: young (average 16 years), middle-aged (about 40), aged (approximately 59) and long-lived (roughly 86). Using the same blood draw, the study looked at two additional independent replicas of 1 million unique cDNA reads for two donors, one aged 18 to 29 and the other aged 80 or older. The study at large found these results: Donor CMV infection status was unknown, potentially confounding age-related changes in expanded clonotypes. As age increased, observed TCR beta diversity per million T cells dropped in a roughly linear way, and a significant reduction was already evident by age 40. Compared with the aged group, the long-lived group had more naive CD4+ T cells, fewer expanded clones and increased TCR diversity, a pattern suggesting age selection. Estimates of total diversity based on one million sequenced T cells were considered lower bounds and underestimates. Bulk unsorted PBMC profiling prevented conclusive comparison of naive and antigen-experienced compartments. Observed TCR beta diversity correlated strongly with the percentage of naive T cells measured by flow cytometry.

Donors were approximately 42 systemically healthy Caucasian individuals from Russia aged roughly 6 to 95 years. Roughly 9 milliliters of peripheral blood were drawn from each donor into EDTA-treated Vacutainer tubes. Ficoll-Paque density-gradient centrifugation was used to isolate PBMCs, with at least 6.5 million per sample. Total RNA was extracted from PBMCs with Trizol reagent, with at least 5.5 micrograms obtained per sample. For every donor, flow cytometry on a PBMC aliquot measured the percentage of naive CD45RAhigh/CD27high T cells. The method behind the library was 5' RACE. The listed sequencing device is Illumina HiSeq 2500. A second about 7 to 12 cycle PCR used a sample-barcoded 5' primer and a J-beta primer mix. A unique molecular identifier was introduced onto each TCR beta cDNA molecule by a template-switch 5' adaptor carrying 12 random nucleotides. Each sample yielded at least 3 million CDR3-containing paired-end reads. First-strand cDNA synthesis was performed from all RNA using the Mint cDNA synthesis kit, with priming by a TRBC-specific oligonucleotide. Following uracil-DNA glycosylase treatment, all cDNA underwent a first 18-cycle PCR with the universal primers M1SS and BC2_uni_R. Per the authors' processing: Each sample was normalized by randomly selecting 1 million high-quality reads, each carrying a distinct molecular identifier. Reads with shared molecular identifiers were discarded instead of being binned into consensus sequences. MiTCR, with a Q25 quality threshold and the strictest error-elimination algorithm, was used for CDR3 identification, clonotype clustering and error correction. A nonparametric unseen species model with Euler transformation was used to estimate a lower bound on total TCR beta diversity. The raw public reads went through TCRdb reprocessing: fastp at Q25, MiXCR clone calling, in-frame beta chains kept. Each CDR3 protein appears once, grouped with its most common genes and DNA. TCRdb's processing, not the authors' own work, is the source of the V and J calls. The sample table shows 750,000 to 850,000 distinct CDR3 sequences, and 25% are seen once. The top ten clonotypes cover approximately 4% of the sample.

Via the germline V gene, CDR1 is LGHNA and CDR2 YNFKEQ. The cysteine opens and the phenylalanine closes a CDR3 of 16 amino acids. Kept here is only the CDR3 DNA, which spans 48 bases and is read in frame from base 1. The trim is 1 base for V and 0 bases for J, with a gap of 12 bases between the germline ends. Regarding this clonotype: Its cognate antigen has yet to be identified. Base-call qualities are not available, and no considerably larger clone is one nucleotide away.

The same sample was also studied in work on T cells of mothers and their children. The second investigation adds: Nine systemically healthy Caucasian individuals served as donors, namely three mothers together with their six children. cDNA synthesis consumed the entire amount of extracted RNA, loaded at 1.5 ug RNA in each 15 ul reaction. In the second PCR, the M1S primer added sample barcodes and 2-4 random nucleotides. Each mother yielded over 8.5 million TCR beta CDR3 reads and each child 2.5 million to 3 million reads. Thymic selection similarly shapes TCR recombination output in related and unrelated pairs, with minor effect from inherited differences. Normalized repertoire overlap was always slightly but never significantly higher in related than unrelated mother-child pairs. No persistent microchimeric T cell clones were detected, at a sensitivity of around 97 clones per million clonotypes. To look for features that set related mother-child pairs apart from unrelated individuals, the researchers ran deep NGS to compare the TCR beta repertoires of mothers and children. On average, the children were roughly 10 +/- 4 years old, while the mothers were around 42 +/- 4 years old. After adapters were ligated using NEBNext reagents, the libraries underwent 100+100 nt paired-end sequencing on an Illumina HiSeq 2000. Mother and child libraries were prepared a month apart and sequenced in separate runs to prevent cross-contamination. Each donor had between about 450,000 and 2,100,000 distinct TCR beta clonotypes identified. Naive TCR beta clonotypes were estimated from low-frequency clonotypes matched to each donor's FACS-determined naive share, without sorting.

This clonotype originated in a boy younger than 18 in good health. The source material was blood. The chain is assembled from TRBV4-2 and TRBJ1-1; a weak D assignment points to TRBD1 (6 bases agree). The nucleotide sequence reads TGTGCCAGCAGCCAAGCGCAGGGGACCATGAACACTGAAGCTTTCTTT. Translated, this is CASSQAQGTMNTEAFF.